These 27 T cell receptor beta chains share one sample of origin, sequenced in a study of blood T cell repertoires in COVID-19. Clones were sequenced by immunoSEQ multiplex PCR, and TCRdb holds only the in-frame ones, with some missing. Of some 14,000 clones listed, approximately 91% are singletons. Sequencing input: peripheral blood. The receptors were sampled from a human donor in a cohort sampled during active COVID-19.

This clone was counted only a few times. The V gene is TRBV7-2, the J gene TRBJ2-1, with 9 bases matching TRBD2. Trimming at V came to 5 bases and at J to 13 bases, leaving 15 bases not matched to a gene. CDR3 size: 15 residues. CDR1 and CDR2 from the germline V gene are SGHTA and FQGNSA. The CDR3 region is CASSPSQAGGPIQFF. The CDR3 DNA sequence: TGTGCCAGCAGCCCCTCCCAGGCGGGGGGGCCGATACAGTTCTTC.

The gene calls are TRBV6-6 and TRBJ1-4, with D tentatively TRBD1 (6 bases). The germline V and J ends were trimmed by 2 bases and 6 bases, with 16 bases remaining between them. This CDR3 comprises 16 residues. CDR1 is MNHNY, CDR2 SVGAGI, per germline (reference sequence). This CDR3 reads CASSYGRGGGYEKLFF. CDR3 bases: TGTGCCAGCAGTTACGGCCGGGGAGGGGGTTATGAAAAACTGTTTTTT.

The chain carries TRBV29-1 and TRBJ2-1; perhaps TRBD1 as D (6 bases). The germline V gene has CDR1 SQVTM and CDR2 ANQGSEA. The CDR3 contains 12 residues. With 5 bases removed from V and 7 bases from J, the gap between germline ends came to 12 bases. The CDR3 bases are TGCAGCGTTTTGACAGGAGTTAATGAGCAGTTCTTC. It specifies CSVLTGVNEQFF.

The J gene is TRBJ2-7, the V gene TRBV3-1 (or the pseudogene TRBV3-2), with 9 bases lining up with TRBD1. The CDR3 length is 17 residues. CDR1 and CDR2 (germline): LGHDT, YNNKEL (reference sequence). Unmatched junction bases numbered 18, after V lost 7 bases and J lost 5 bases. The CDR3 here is CASTPRAGGTGSNEQYF. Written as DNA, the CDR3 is TGTGCCAGCACCCCGAGAGCAGGTGGGACAGGGAGTAACGAGCAGTACTTC.

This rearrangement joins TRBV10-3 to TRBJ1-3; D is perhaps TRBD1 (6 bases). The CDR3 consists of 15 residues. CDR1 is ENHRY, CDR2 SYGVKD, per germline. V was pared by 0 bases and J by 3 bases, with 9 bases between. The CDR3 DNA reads TGTGCCATCAGTGAGTCACAGGGCGATGGAAACACCATATATTTT. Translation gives CAISESQGDGNTIYF.

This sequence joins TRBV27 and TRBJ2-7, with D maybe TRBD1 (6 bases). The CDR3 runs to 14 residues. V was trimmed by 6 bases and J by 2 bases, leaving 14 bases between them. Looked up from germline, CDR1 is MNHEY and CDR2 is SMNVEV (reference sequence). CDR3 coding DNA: TGTGCCAGCAGCCCCACAGGGTCGGCCTACGAGCAGTACTTC. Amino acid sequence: CASSPTGSAYEQYF.

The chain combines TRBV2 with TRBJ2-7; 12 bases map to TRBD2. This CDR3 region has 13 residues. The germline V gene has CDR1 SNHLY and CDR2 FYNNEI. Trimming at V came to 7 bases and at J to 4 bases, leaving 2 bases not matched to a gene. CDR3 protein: CASNGLAGYEQYF. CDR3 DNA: TGTGCCAGCAACGGACTAGCGGGGTACGAGCAGTACTTC.

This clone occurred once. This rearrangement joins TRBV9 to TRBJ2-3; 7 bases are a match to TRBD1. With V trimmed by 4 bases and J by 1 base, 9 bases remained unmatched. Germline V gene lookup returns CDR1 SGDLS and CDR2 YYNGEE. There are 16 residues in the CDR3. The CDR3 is CASSPQAGGGTDTQYF. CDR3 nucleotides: TGTGCCAGCAGCCCCCAGGCAGGGGGTGGCACAGATACGCAGTATTTT. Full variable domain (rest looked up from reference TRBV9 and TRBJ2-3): DSGVTQTPKHLITATGQRVTLRCSPRSGDLSVYWYQQSLDQGLQFLIQYYNGEERAKGNILERFSAQQFPDLHSELNLSSLELGDSALYFCASSPQAGGGTDTQYFGPGTRLTVL.

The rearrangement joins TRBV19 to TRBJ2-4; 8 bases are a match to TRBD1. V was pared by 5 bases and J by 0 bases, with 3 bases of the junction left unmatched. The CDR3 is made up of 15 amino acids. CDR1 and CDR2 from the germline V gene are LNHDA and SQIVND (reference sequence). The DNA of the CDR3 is TGTGCCAGTAGTCAGGGGGCGGTAGCCAAAAACATTCAGTACTTC. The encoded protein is CASSQGAVAKNIQYF.

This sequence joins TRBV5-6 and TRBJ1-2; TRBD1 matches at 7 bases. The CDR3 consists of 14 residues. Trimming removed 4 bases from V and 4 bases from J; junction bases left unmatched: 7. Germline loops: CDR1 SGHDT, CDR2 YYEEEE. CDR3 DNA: TGTGCCAGCAGCCGCACAGGGGATAGCTATGGCTACACCTTC. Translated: CASSRTGDSYGYTF.

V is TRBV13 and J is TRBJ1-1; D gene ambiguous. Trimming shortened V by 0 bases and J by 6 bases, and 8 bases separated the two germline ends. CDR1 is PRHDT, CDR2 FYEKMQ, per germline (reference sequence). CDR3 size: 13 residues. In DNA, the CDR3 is TGTGCCAGCAGCTTAGGCGGGGTTGCTGAAGCTTTCTTT. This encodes CASSLGGVAEAFF. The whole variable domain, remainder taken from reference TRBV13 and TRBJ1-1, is AAGVIQSPRHLIKEKRETATLKCYPIPRHDTVYWYQQGPGQDPQFLISFYEKMQSDKGSIPDRFSAQQFSDYHSELNMSSLELGDSALYFCASSLGGVAEAFFGQGTRLTVV.

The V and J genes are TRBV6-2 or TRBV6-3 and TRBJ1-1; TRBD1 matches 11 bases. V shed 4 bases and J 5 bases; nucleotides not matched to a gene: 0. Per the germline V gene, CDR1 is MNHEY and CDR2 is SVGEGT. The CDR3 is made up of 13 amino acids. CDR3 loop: CASSWDRGTEAFF. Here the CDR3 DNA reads TGTGCCAGCAGTTGGGACAGGGGGACTGAAGCTTTCTTT.

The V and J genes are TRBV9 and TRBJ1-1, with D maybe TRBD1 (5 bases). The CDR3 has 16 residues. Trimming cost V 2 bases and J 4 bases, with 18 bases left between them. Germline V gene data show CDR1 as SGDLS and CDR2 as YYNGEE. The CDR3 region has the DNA TGTGCCAGCAGCGTCAGTGGGGGGGATCTGGGCACTGAAGCTTTCTTT. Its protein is CASSVSGGDLGTEAFF. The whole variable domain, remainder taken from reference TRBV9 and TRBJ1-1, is DSGVTQTPKHLITATGQRVTLRCSPRSGDLSVYWYQQSLDQGLQFLIQYYNGEERAKGNILERFSAQQFPDLHSELNLSSLELGDSALYFCASSVSGGDLGTEAFFGQGTRLTVV.

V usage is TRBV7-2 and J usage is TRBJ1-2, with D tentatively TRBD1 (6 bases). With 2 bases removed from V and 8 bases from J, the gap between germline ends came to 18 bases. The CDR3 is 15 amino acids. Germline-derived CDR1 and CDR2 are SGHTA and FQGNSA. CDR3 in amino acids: CASSLRTAPTWGYTF. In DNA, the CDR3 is TGTGCCAGCAGCTTAAGGACAGCTCCTACTTGGGGCTACACCTTC. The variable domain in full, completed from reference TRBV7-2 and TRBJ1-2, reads GAGVSQSPSNKVTEKGKDVELRCDPISGHTALYWYRQSLGQGLEFLIYFQGNSAPDKSGLPSDRFSAERTGGSVSTLTIQRTQQEDSAVYLCASSLRTAPTWGYTFGSGTRLTVV.

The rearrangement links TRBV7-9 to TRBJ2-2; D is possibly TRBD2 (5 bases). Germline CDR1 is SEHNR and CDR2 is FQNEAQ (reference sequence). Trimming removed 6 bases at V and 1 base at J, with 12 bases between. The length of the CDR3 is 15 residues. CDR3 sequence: CASREERKNTGELFF. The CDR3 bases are TGTGCCAGCAGGGAGGAGAGGAAGAACACCGGGGAGCTGTTTTTT.

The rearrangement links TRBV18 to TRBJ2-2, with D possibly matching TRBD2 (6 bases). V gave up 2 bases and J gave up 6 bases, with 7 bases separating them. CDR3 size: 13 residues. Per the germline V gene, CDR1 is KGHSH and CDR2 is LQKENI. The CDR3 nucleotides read TGTGCCAGCTCACCAGCGGGGCCCGGGGAGCTGTTTTTT. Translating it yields CASSPAGPGELFF.

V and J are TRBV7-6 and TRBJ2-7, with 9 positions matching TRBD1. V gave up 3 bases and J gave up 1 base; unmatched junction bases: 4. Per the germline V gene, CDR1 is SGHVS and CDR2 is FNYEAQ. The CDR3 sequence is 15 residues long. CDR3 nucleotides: TGTGCCAGCAGCTTTACCGGGACAGGGTCCTACGAGCAGTACTTC. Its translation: CASSFTGTGSYEQYF.

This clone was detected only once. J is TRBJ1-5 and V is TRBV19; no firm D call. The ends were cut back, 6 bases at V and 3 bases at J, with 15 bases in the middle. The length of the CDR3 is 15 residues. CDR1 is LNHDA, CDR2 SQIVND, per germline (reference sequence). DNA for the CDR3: TGTGCCAGTAGCACGGGGAGGATTCTCAATCAGCCCCAGCATTTT. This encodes CASSTGRILNQPQHF.

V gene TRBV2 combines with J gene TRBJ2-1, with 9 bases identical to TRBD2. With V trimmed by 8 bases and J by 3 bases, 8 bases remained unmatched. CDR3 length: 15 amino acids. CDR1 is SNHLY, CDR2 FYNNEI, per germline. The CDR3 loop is CASVRPAGGYNEQFF. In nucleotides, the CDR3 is TGTGCCAGCGTGCGGCCAGCGGGAGGCTACAATGAGCAGTTCTTC.

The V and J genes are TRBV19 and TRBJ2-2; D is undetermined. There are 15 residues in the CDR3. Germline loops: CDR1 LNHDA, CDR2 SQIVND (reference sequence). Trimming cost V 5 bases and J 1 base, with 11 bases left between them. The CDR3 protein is CASSAPQENTGELFF. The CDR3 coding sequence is TGTGCCAGTAGTGCGCCCCAGGAGAACACCGGGGAGCTGTTTTTT.

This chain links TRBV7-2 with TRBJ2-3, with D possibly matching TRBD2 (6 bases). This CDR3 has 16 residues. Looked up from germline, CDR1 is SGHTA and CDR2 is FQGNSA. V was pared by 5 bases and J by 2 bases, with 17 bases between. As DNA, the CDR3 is TGTGCCAGCAGCCTATACACCGGGGGTTCCACAGATACGCAGTATTTT. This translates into CASSLYTGGSTDTQYF.

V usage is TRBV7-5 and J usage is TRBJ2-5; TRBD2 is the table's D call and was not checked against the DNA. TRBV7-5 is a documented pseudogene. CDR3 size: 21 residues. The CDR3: CARSLVEERTSGGACQETQYF. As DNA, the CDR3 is TGTGCCAGAAGCTTAGTGGAAGAGCGGACTAGCGGGGGGGCCTGCCAAGAGACCCAGTACTTC.

CDR3 amino acids: CASRGRTDTQYF. Here the CDR3 DNA reads TGTGCCAGCAGGGGGCGAACAGATACGCAGTATTTT. The chain uses TRBV6-5 and TRBJ2-3; weak D call: TRBD1 (5 bases). Germline CDR1 and CDR2: MNHEY and SVGAGI. The CDR3 spans 12 residues. V was trimmed by 6 bases and J by 3 bases, leaving 7 bases between them.

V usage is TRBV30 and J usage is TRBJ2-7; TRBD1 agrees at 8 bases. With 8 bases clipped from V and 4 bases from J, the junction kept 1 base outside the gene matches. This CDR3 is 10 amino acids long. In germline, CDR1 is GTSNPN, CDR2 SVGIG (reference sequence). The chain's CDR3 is CAQGAYEQYF. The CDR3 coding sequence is TGTGCCCAGGGGGCTTACGAGCAGTACTTC.

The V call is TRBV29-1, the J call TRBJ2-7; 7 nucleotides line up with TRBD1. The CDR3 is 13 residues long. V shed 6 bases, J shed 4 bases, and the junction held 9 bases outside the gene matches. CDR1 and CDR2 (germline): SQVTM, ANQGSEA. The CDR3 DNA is TGCAGCGTGACGACAGGGAACGGTTACGAGCAGTACTTC. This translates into CSVTTGNGYEQYF.

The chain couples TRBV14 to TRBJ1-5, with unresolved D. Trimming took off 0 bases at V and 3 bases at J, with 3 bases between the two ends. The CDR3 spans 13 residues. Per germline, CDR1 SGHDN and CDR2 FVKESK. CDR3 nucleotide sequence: TGTGCCAGCAGCCAAGACATCAATCAGCCCCAGCATTTT. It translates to CASSQDINQPQHF.

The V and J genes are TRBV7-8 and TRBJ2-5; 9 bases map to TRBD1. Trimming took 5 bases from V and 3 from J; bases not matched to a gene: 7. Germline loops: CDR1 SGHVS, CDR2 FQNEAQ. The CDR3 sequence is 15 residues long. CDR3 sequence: CASSATGGWEETQYF. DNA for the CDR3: TGTGCCAGCAGCGCGACAGGGGGATGGGAAGAGACCCAGTACTTC. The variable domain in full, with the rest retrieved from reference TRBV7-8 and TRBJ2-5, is GAGVSQSPRYKVAKRGQDVALRCDPISGHVSLFWYQQALGQGPEFLTYFQNEAQLDKSGLPSDRFFAERPEGSVSTLKIQRTQQEDSAVYLCASSATGGWEETQYFGPGTRLLVL.